Listed here are 25 T cell receptor beta chains from one sample, sequenced in a study of T cell responses to AZD1222 COVID-19 vaccine. Assay: immunoSEQ multiplex PCR; the TCRdb copy retains only in-frame clones and omits some. The sample shows about 150,000 clones, about nine tenths of them seen only once. The source was peripheral blood, collected 28 days after the second AZD1222 dose. The receptors shown here come from an adult who received the AZD1222 COVID-19 vaccine.

This rearrangement joins TRBV27 to TRBJ1-5, with 11 nucleotides matching TRBD1. CDR3 length: 15 residues. Trimming at V came to 5 bases and at J to 6 bases, leaving 6 bases not matched to a gene. CDR1 is MNHEY and CDR2 is SMNVEV in the germline V gene (reference sequence). CDR3 region: CASSTGTGGGQPQHF. As DNA, the CDR3 is TGTGCCAGCAGTACAGGGACAGGGGGGGGTCAGCCCCAGCATTTT.

The chain links TRBV3-1 (or the pseudogene TRBV3-2) to TRBJ1-3; TRBD1 matches 9 bases. With V trimmed by 4 bases and J by 0 bases, 4 bases remained unmatched. Germline V gives CDR1 LGHDT, CDR2 YNNKEL (reference sequence). The CDR3 spans 16 residues. The CDR3 loop is CASSLGTGRSGNTIYF. The CDR3 DNA sequence: TGTGCCAGCAGCCTAGGGACAGGGCGCTCTGGAAACACCATATATTTT.

The chain couples TRBV24-1 to TRBJ1-2, with 9 bases fitting TRBD1. Losses at the gene ends were 4 bases for V and 0 bases for J; bases not matched to a gene: 8. From germline, CDR1 is KGHDR and CDR2 SFDVKD. This CDR3 is built from 17 residues. For the CDR3, the DNA is TGTGCCACCAGTGACCCAACGGGACAGGGAGCTAACTATGGCTACACCTTC. Amino acid sequence: CATSDPTGQGANYGYTF.

The rearrangement joins TRBV19 to TRBJ1-2; 7 positions agree with TRBD1. J gave up 4 bases and V 6 bases, and 5 bases lay outside the gene matches. The CDR3 runs to 13 residues. CDR1 and CDR2 (germline): LNHDA, SQIVND (reference sequence). DNA for the CDR3: TGTGCCAGTAGAAAACAGGGGTCCTATGGCTACACCTTC. It yields the protein CASRKQGSYGYTF.

This clone was observed once. The chain links TRBV5-8 to TRBJ1-2, with 9 bases aligning to TRBD1. After removal of 4 bases from V and 7 bases from J, the junction contained 8 bases not matched to a gene. Germline CDR1 reads SGHTS; CDR2 reads YDEGEE. The CDR3 totals 14 residues. This CDR3 is CASSPTTGGSGYTF. In DNA form, the CDR3 reads TGTGCCAGCAGCCCCACGACAGGGGGAAGTGGCTACACCTTC.

The V call is TRBV29-1, the J call TRBJ1-2; D gene ambiguous. Trimming removed 5 bases at V and 2 bases at J, with 12 bases between. The length of the CDR3 is 13 residues. Germline V gene data show CDR1 as SQVTM and CDR2 as ANQGSEA. CDR3 residues: CSVSPRTNYGYTF. CDR3 DNA sequence: TGCAGCGTTTCTCCCCGAACAAACTATGGCTACACCTTC.

The chain recombines TRBV19 with TRBJ2-5; D is possibly TRBD2 (6 bases). The V end lost 4 bases, the J end lost 3 bases, and 6 bases lay between the germline ends. CDR1 LNHDA and CDR2 SQIVND come from the germline V gene (reference sequence). This CDR3 contains 12 residues. CDR3: CASSKREETQYF. In nucleotides, the CDR3 is TGTGCCAGTAGTAAGCGGGAAGAGACCCAGTACTTC.

This chain uses TRBV27 with TRBJ2-3, with TRBD2 matching over 8 bases. V dropped 6 bases and J dropped 0; count of bases not matched to a gene: 8. Germline lookup yields CDR1 MNHEY and CDR2 SMNVEV (reference sequence). The CDR3 spans 16 residues. CDR3 nucleotides: TGTGCCAGCAGCCACTGGCGGGGGGTTAGCACAGATACGCAGTATTTT. Its translation: CASSHWRGVSTDTQYF.

The chain couples TRBV6-5 to TRBJ1-5, with TRBD1 as a possible D gene (5 bases). Germline V CDR1 and CDR2: MNHEY, SVGAGI. There are 14 residues in the CDR3. V lost 6 bases and J lost 6, with 15 bases in between. CDR3 sequence reads: CASRETVGAQPQHF. Here the CDR3 DNA reads TGTGCCAGCAGAGAGACAGTTGGTGCTCAGCCCCAGCATTTT.

The genes are TRBV29-1 and TRBJ1-1, with a tentative D call TRBD1 (6 bases). The V end lost 4 bases, the J end lost 5 bases, and 14 bases lay between the germline ends. There are 13 residues in the CDR3. Germline V gene lookup returns CDR1 SQVTM and CDR2 ANQGSEA. CDR3 nucleotides: TGCAGCGTTGGGCGAGGGGGACAAACTGAAGCTTTCTTT. Protein: CSVGRGGQTEAFF.

The CDR3 DNA sequence: TGTGCCAGCAGCCAGACGGGGAACCGAGAGACCCAGTACTTC. Translated: CASSQTGNRETQYF. The chain employs TRBV7-2 and TRBJ2-5, with D possibly matching TRBD2 (5 bases). CDR3 length: 14 residues. Per the germline V gene, CDR1 is SGHTA and CDR2 is FQGNSA. The V and J ends lost 5 bases and 4 bases respectively, with 14 bases between them.

V usage is TRBV9 and J usage is TRBJ2-1, with 7 bases identical to TRBD2. The CDR3 loop spans 15 amino acids. Trimming removed 2 bases from V and 7 bases from J; junction bases left unmatched: 9. Germline V gene data show CDR1 as SGDLS and CDR2 as YYNGEE. CDR3 amino acids: CASSVLAGRTNEQFF. The CDR3 nucleotides read TGTGCCAGCAGCGTCTTAGCGGGTAGGACTAATGAGCAGTTCTTC.

V usage is TRBV24-1 and J usage is TRBJ2-7, with D unclear. Germline CDR1 KGHDR, CDR2 SFDVKD. CDR3 length: 13 amino acids. Trimming left V 2 bases short and J 9 bases short, with 13 bases between. In nucleotides, the CDR3 is TGTGCCACCAGTGATTCTAGATCGTTAGGGCAGTACTTC. Translating gives CATSDSRSLGQYF.

The chain has TRBV7-6 and TRBJ1-5; 9 nucleotides agree with TRBD1. V shed 3 bases and J 4 bases; nucleotides not matched to a gene: 1. The CDR3 has 14 residues. CDR1 and CDR2 from the germline V gene are SGHVS and FNYEAQ. The CDR3 loop reads CASSFGTGNQPQHF. Written as DNA, the CDR3 is TGTGCCAGCAGCTTCGGGACAGGGAATCAGCCCCAGCATTTT.

The CDR3 bases are TGTGCCAGCAGCTTACGGGGCCACGAGCAGTACTTC. Its protein is CASSLRGHEQYF. V is TRBV7-2 and J is TRBJ2-7; possibly TRBD1 or TRBD2 for D (5 bases each). CDR1 and CDR2 (germline): SGHTA, FQGNSA. The CDR3 has 12 residues. The V end was cut by 2 bases, the J end by 5 bases, with 7 bases between. The full variable domain, with the rest looked up from reference TRBV7-2 and TRBJ2-7, is GAGVSQSPSNKVTEKGKDVELRCDPISGHTALYWYRQSLGQGLEFLIYFQGNSAPDKSGLPSDRFSAERTGGSVSTLTIQRTQQEDSAVYLCASSLRGHEQYFGPGTRLTVT.

The chain couples TRBV28 to TRBJ1-2; 7 nucleotides align to TRBD1. Unmatched junction bases numbered 5, after V lost 2 bases and J lost 8 bases. The CDR3 is 13 amino acids. Germline values: CDR1 MDHEN, CDR2 SYDVKM. This CDR3 is CASSLPDRDGYTF. The CDR3, as DNA: TGTGCCAGCAGTTTACCTGACAGGGACGGCTACACCTTC.

The V and J genes are TRBV6-1 and TRBJ1-3; unclear D gene. Trimming left V 4 bases short and J 2 bases short, with 15 bases between. Germline loops: CDR1 MNHNS, CDR2 SASEGT. This CDR3 is built from 16 residues. CDR3 DNA: TGTGCCAGCAGTGCCGACGTGGGGTCTGCTGGAAACACCATATATTTT. It yields the protein CASSADVGSAGNTIYF.

The chain has TRBV7-2 and TRBJ2-7; D unclear. The CDR3 consists of 15 residues. Germline V gene sequence: CDR1 SGHTA, CDR2 FQGNSA. The V end lost 3 bases, the J end lost 1 base, and 13 bases lay between the germline ends. CDR3 sequence reads: CASSFLAVASYEQYF. The DNA of the CDR3 is TGTGCCAGCAGCTTCCTTGCCGTGGCGTCCTACGAGCAGTACTTC.

This clone appeared once. The chain couples TRBV14 to TRBJ2-1, with D tentatively TRBD2 (5 bases). The V gene's germline CDR1 is SGHDN and CDR2 FVKESK. V was trimmed by 4 bases and J by 5 bases, leaving 9 bases between them. The CDR3 runs to 13 residues. In nucleotides, the CDR3 is TGTGCCAGCAGCCCAAGCGGTAACAATGAGCAGTTCTTC. Translated: CASSPSGNNEQFF.

The chain carries TRBV30 and TRBJ2-7, with D perhaps TRBD2 (5 bases). Germline V gene sequence: CDR1 GTSNPN, CDR2 SVGIG (reference sequence). The CDR3 contains 10 residues. The V end was cut by 5 bases, the J end by 6 bases, with 8 bases between. CDR3 sequence reads: CAWGRGEQYF. CDR3 DNA: TGTGCCTGGGGTCGGGGCGAGCAGTACTTC.

A word on this clone: Additional DNA sequences in this sample encode the identical CDR3. This sequence joins TRBV28 and TRBJ2-2, with a tentative D call TRBD2 (5 bases). The germline V and J ends were trimmed by 3 bases and 6 bases, with 8 bases remaining between them. Germline V gene data show CDR1 as MDHEN and CDR2 as SYDVKM. The CDR3 has 13 residues. The CDR3 protein is CASSLGVSGELFF. The CDR3 DNA follows: TGTGCCAGCAGTTTGGGAGTTTCCGGGGAGCTGTTTTTT. Variable domain in full (rest from reference TRBV28 and TRBJ2-2): DVKVTQSSRYLVKRTGEKVFLECVQDMDHENMFWYRQDPGLGLRLIYFSYDVKMKEKGDIPEGYSVSREKKERFSLILESASTNQTSMYLCASSLGVSGELFFGEGSRLTVL.

This chain joins TRBV6-5 and TRBJ1-1, with D maybe TRBD1 (6 bases). From germline, CDR1 is MNHEY and CDR2 SVGAGI. V shed 6 bases and J shed 6 bases, with 17 bases lying between them. The CDR3 contains 14 residues. For the CDR3, the DNA is TGTGCCAGCAGACTCCCAACCAAGGGGGCTGAAGCTTTCTTT. Residues: CASRLPTKGAEAFF.

This chain connects TRBV5-6 to TRBJ2-7; D is perhaps TRBD2 (5 bases). The CDR3 runs 14 residues. The V end was cut by 0 bases, the J end by 8 bases, with 15 bases between. The germline V gene has CDR1 SGHDT and CDR2 YYEEEE. The DNA for the CDR3 is TGTGCCAGCAGCTTGGAGCGTGTGGGAGACAAGCAGTACTTC. Protein product: CASSLERVGDKQYF.

V is TRBV19 and J is TRBJ1-6; TRBD1 might be the D (6 bases). CDR1 is LNHDA and CDR2 is SQIVND in the germline V gene (reference sequence). The CDR3 covers 16 residues. V lost 4 bases and J lost 8, with 18 bases in between. CDR3 nucleotide sequence: TGTGCCAGTAGTAATGGGGGCGCCGGGTTCTATTCACCCCTCCACTTT. It specifies CASSNGGAGFYSPLHF.

The chain employs TRBV6-5 and TRBJ2-1; maybe TRBD1 (6 bases). This CDR3 is built from 14 residues. Trimming shortened V by 0 bases and J by 12 bases, and 15 bases separated the two germline ends. Germline CDR1 and CDR2: MNHEY and SVGAGI. The CDR3 nucleotides read TGTGCCAGCAGTTACTCTCAGGGGCACCGGGGGCAGTTCTTC. Protein sequence: CASSYSQGHRGQFF.